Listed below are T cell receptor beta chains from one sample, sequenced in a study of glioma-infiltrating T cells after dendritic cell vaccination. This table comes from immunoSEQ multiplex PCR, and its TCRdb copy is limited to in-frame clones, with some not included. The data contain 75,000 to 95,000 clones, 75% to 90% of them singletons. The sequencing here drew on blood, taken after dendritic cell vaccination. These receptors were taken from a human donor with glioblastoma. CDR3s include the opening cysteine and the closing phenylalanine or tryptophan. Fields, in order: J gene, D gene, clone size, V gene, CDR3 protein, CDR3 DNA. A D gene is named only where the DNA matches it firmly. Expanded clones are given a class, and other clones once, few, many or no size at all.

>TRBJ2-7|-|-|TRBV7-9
CASSLGTRQIPYEQYF
TGTGCCAGCAGCTTAGGTACCCGACAGATTCCCTACGAGCAGTACTTC
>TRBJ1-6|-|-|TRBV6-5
CASMRTESYNSPLHF
TGTGCCAGCATGAGGACAGAGTCATATAATTCACCCCTCCACTTT
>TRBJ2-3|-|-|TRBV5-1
CASSLASSRLVYTDTQYF
TGCGCCAGCAGCTTGGCCTCTTCCCGACTAGTTTATACAGATACGCAGTATTTT
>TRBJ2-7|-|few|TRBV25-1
CASKGGGSSYEQYF
TGTGCCAGCAAAGGGGGGGGATCCTCCTACGAGCAGTACTTC
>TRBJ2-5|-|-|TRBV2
CASSVRGGPYTETQYF
TGTGCCAGCAGTGTAAGGGGGGGCCCGTACACGGAGACCCAGTACTTC
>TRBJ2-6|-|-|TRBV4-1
CASSQDRSLTTSGANVLTF
TGCGCCAGCAGCCAAGATCGTAGCCTCACCACTTCTGGGGCCAACGTCCTGACTTTC
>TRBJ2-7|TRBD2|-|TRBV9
CASSVVGLGEQYF
TGTGCCAGCAGCGTAGTGGGACTAGGCGAGCAGTACTTC
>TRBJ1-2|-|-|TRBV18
CASSPDSLNYGYTF
TGTGCCAGCTCACCGGACAGTCTTAACTATGGCTACACCTTC
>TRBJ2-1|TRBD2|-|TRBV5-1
CASSFGGYNEQFF
TGCGCCAGCAGCTTCGGGGGGTACAATGAGCAGTTCTTC
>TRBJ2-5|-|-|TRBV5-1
CASSLGGDETQYF
TGCGCCAGCAGCTTGGGGGGCGACGAGACCCAGTACTTC
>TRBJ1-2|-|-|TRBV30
CAWNSDSNIDGYTF
TGTGCCTGGAACTCGGACAGCAACATCGATGGCTACACCTTC
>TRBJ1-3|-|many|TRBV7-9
CASSLWDAGARNTIYF
TGTGCCAGCAGCTTGTGGGACGCAGGGGCCCGAAACACCATATATTTT
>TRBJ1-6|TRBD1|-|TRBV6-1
CASSSGGQHSPLHF
TGTGCCAGCAGTTCAGGGGGCCAACATTCACCCCTCCACTTT
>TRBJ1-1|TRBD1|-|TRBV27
CASIRQGGEAFF
TGTGCCAGCATCCGACAGGGTGGTGAAGCTTTCTTT
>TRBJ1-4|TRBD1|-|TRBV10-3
CAIRTDRGDEKLFF
TGTGCCATCCGTACCGACAGGGGGGATGAAAAACTGTTTTTT
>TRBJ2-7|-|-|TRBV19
CASSPRDTTYEQYF
TGTGCCAGTAGTCCCCGGGACACAACCTACGAGCAGTACTTC
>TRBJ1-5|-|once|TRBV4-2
CASSQVQGNQPQHF
TGTGCCAGCAGCCAAGTCCAGGGGAATCAGCCCCAGCATTTT
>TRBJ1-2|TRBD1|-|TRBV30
CAWSKGQGPNYGYTF
TGTGCCTGGAGTAAAGGACAGGGGCCTAACTATGGCTACACCTTC
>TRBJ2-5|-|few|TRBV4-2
CASSQVQQGSSETQYF
TGTGCCAGCAGCCAAGTTCAACAGGGATCGTCAGAGACCCAGTACTTC
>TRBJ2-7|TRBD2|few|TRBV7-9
CASSLGRNSGVSSYEQYF
TGTGCCAGCAGCTTAGGTCGGAATAGCGGGGTAAGCTCCTACGAGCAGTACTTC
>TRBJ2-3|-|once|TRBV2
CASSEGTRGTQYF
TGTGCCAGCAGTGAAGGGACTCGGGGTACGCAGTATTTT
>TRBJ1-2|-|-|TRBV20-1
CSAREGYTF
TGCAGTGCTAGGGAGGGCTACACCTTC
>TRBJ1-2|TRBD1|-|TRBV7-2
CASSFQIPTGAMNYGYTF
TGTGCCAGCAGCTTCCAGATTCCGACAGGGGCCATGAACTATGGCTACACCTTC
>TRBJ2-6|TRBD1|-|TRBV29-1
CSATGEAGANVLTF
TGCAGCGCTACAGGGGAAGCTGGGGCCAACGTCCTGACTTTC
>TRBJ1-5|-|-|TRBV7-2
CASSLGNALSNQPQHF
TGTGCCAGCAGCTTGGGCAATGCCCTTAGCAATCAGCCCCAGCATTTT
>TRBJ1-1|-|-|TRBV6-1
CASSEELKAFF
TGTGCCAGCAGTGAAGAACTAAAAGCTTTCTTT
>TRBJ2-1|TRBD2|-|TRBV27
CASRAWASGVYNEQFF
TGTGCCAGCAGGGCATGGGCTAGCGGGGTCTACAATGAGCAGTTCTTC
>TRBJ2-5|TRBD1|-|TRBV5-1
CASSLEQGGVGETQYF
TGCGCCAGCAGCTTGGAACAGGGGGGAGTGGGGGAGACCCAGTACTTC
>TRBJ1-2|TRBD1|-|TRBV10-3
CAISETGRGPGYTF
TGTGCCATCAGTGAGACGGGCAGGGGGCCTGGCTACACCTTC
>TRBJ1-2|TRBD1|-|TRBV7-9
CASRQGAYGYTF
TGTGCCAGCAGACAGGGGGCCTATGGCTACACCTTC
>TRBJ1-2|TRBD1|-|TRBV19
CASSPRTGYGYTF
TGTGCCAGTAGTCCACGGACAGGCTATGGCTACACCTTC
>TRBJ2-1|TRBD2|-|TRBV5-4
CASRIAGSSYNEQFF
TGTGCCAGCAGGATAGCGGGGTCTTCCTACAATGAGCAGTTCTTC
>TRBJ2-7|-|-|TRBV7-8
CASSASVSSYEQYF
TGTGCCAGCAGTGCATCGGTGAGCTCCTACGAGCAGTACTTC
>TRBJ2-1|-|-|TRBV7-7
CASSSDWNNEQFF
TGTGCCAGCAGCTCAGACTGGAACAATGAGCAGTTCTTC
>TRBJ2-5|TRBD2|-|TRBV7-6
CASSHLGLAAQETQYF
TGTGCCAGCAGCCATCTCGGACTAGCGGCTCAAGAGACCCAGTACTTC
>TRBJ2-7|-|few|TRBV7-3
CASSPGLTYEQYF
TGTGCCAGCAGCCCCGGGTTGACCTACGAGCAGTACTTC
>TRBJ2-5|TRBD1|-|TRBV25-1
CASSEAGRGQGGETQYF
TGTGCCAGCAGTGAGGCCGGCCGAGGACAGGGAGGAGAGACCCAGTACTTC
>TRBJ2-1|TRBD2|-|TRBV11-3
CASSLYGEGRNEQFF
TGTGCCAGCAGCTTGTACGGGGAGGGAAGGAATGAGCAGTTCTTC
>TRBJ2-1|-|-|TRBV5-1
CASTPGGRAASGGDNEQFF
TGCGCCAGCACACCGGGGGGCAGGGCGGCTAGCGGAGGGGACAATGAGCAGTTCTTC
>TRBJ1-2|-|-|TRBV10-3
CAIHASLNYGYTF
TGTGCCATCCATGCGTCCCTAAACTATGGCTACACCTTC
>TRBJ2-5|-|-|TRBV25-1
CASSGAGALETQYF
TGTGCCAGCAGTGGAGCAGGGGCCCTAGAGACCCAGTACTTC
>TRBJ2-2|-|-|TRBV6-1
CASSVRVNTGELFF
TGTGCCAGCAGTGTCCGGGTCAACACCGGGGAGCTGTTTTTT
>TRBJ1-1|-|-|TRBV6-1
CASSESGGEMNTEAFF
TGTGCCAGCAGTGAATCGGGGGGAGAGATGAACACTGAAGCTTTCTTT
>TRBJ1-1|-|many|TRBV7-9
CASSWTVGTEAFF
TGTGCCAGCAGTTGGACAGTAGGCACTGAAGCTTTCTTT
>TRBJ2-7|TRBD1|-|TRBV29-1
CSVGGRQGEQYF
TGCAGCGTCGGGGGAAGACAGGGGGAGCAGTACTTC
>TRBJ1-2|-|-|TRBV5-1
CASSPVGGEGYTF
TGCGCCAGCAGCCCGGTCGGGGGAGAAGGCTACACCTTC
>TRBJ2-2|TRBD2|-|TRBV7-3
CASSPQVSGSYPGELFF
TGTGCCAGCAGCCCCCAGGTCAGCGGGAGTTACCCCGGGGAGCTGTTTTTT
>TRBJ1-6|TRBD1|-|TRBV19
CASSIGTANSPLHF
TGTGCCAGTAGTATCGGGACAGCAAATTCACCCCTCCACTTT
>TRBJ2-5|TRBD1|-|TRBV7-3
CASSIRQGEQETQYF
TGTGCCAGCAGCATCCGACAGGGGGAGCAAGAGACCCAGTACTTC
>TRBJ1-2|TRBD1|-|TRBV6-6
CASHLSRQGKDGYTF
TGTGCCAGCCACCTATCCCGACAGGGGAAGGATGGCTACACCTTC
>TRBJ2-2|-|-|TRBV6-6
CASTPGQANTGELFF
TGTGCCAGCACCCCGGGACAAGCGAACACCGGGGAGCTGTTTTTT
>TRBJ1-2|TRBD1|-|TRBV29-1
CSVGAGGGYGYTF
TGCAGCGTTGGGGCAGGGGGAGGCTATGGCTACACCTTC
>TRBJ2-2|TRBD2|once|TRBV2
CASSRTSHGELFF
TGTGCCAGCAGTCGGACTAGCCACGGGGAGCTGTTTTTT
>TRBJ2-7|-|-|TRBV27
CASSLAAVWTANYEQYF
TGTGCCAGCAGTTTAGCGGCTGTGTGGACAGCGAACTACGAGCAGTACTTC
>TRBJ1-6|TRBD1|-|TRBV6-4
CASSVGTGNSPLHF
TGTGCCAGCAGTGTGGGGACAGGGAATTCACCCCTCCACTTT
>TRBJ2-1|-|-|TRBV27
CASSLTGQGGYEQFF
TGTGCCAGCAGTTTAACTGGACAGGGAGGGTATGAGCAGTTCTTC
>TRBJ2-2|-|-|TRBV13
CASSLERGTTGELFF
TGTGCCAGCAGCTTAGAAAGGGGGACGACCGGGGAGCTGTTTTTT